A single sample gave rise to the 29 T cell receptor beta chains below, sequenced in a study of identical twins. Via MiXCR, TCRdb re-called the 5' RACE reads, giving one row per CDR3 protein. The sample contains about 150,000 distinct CDR3 sequences, under 4.5% of which appear only once. Specimen: memory T cells sorted from blood. The source of these receptors is a man in his late teens or twenties in good health.

The chain employs TRBV20-1 and TRBJ1-6; unclear D gene. The CDR3 length is 14 residues. V shed 6 bases and J shed 2 bases, with 11 bases lying between them. Germline V gene sequence: CDR1 DFQATT, CDR2 SNEGSKA (reference sequence). The CDR3 protein is CSAARRTYNSPLHF. CDR3 bases: TGCAGTGCCGCGCGGCGGACCTATAATTCACCCCTCCACTTT.

This clonotype was seen many times. V usage is TRBV7-3 and J usage is TRBJ2-2, with D tentatively TRBD1 (5 bases). The CDR3 is 16 amino acids. Germline CDR1 is SGHTA and CDR2 is FQGTGA. With 2 bases removed from V and 2 bases from J, the gap between germline ends came to 12 bases. The CDR3 loop reads CASSLFGRANTGELFF. The CDR3 region has the DNA TGTGCCAGCAGCTTATTCGGCAGGGCCAACACCGGGGAGCTGTTTTTT.

V usage is TRBV7-2 and J usage is TRBJ2-7; D is perhaps TRBD2 (5 bases). V was shortened by 2 bases and J by 3 bases, with 14 bases between the two germline ends. The CDR3 runs to 15 residues. Looked up from germline, CDR1 is SGHTA and CDR2 is FQGNSA. The CDR3 DNA is TGTGCCAGCAGCTTATCCCACGGGAAATTCTACGAGCAGTACGTC. Its protein product is CASSLSHGKFYEQYV.

This clonotype was observed many times. The chain recombines TRBV9 with TRBJ2-3; D possibly corresponds to TRBD2 (6 bases). The CDR3 covers 16 residues. Trimming removed 1 base from V and 0 bases from J, with 12 bases in between. Germline loops: CDR1 SGDLS, CDR2 YYNGEE. CDR3 DNA: TGTGCCAGCAGCGTAAGGACCGGGACTAGCACAGATACGCAGTATTTT. Protein product: CASSVRTGTSTDTQYF.

This clonotype showed up many times. The chain recombines TRBV12-3 or TRBV12-4 with TRBJ2-3; TRBD2 matches at 8 bases. The V segment lost 6 bases and the J segment 5 bases; nucleotides outside the gene matches: 1. The CDR3 contains 12 residues. CDR3 in DNA: TGTGCCAGCAGCCTAGCGGGAGATACGCAGTATTTT. Protein product: CASSLAGDTQYF.

This clonotype occurred many times. This rearrangement joins TRBV20-1 to TRBJ2-3; D is unclear. Trimming stripped 3 bases from V and 1 base from J, with 8 bases between. CDR1 is DFQATT and CDR2 is SNEGSKA in the germline V gene (reference sequence). The CDR3 is made up of 13 amino acids. Here the CDR3 reads CSASGPGTDTQYF. The CDR3 bases are TGCAGTGCTAGTGGGCCAGGCACAGATACGCAGTATTTT.

In its sample, this clonotype was seen many times. V and J are TRBV6-5 and TRBJ2-1, with 7 bases fitting TRBD2. The V segment lost 3 bases and the J segment 7 bases; nucleotides outside the gene matches: 9. In germline, CDR1 is MNHEY, CDR2 SVGAGI. This CDR3 spans 15 amino acids. The CDR3 region is CASSYGGRGRNEQFF. As DNA, the CDR3 is TGTGCCAGCAGTTATGGGGGGAGGGGTCGGAATGAGCAGTTCTTC.

Turning to this clonotype: A much larger clone is a single base away; this may be a read error. The chain joins TRBV20-1 to TRBJ2-2; D is unresolved. The CDR3 has 17 amino acids. Germline CDR1 is DFQATT and CDR2 is SNEGSKA (reference sequence). The chain's CDR3 is CSASILSQSANTGQLFF. The CDR3 nucleotides are TGCAGTGCTAGTATACTATCCCAGTCCGCGAACACCGGGCAGCTGTTTTTT.

This clonotype has ten or more counts. This rearrangement joins TRBV15 to TRBJ1-5; D might be TRBD1 (6 bases). Per the germline V gene, CDR1 is LNHNV and CDR2 is YYDKDF (reference sequence). The CDR3 totals 13 residues. V gave up 5 bases and J gave up 6 bases, with 11 bases separating them. DNA for the CDR3: TGTGCCACCAGCCCCACAGGGAGTCAGCCCCAGCATTTT. Its translation: CATSPTGSQPQHF.

This clonotype was observed many times. The V and J genes are TRBV7-2 and TRBJ1-5; D not certain. Germline lookup yields CDR1 SGHTA and CDR2 FQGNSA. CDR3 length: 13 amino acids. The germline V and J ends were trimmed by 5 bases and 4 bases, with 9 bases remaining between them. As DNA, the CDR3 is TGTGCCAGCAGCCGCGGGGTAAATCAGCCCCAGCATTTT. It translates to CASSRGVNQPQHF. The whole variable domain, remainder taken from reference TRBV7-2 and TRBJ1-5, is GAGVSQSPSNKVTEKGKDVELRCDPISGHTALYWYRQSLGQGLEFLIYFQGNSAPDKSGLPSDRFSAERTGGSVSTLTIQRTQQEDSAVYLCASSRGVNQPQHFGDGTRLSIL.

V usage is TRBV7-6 and J usage is TRBJ2-3, with 12 bases lining up with TRBD2. V shed 7 bases, J shed 4 bases, and the junction held 6 bases outside the gene matches. Germline-derived CDR1 and CDR2 are SGHVS and FNYEAQ. The CDR3 spans 15 residues. In DNA, the CDR3 is TGTGCCAGCAATAGACTAGCGGGAGTACCAGATACGCAGTATTTT. As protein: CASNRLAGVPDTQYF.

There are a few counts of this clonotype. This rearrangement joins TRBV6-2 or TRBV6-3 to TRBJ2-2; 8 nucleotides align to TRBD2. Unmatched junction bases numbered 6, after V lost 2 bases and J lost 7 bases. The germline V gene encodes CDR1 MNHEY and CDR2 SVGEGT. The CDR3 totals 15 residues. The CDR3 DNA sequence: TGTGCCAGCAGTTACAGGACTAGCCTTGGCGGGGAGCTGTTTTTT. Residues: CASSYRTSLGGELFF.

This clonotype has at least ten counts. This chain connects TRBV12-3 or TRBV12-4 to TRBJ2-1, with a weak D call TRBD2 (6 bases). The CDR3 sequence is 15 residues long. V shed 3 bases and J shed 5 bases, with 14 bases lying between them. The CDR3 loop reads CASSFLLATNNEQFF. The CDR3 DNA sequence: TGTGCCAGCAGTTTTCTCCTAGCGACGAACAATGAGCAGTTCTTC.

This clonotype came up many times. The chain is built from TRBV6-2 or TRBV6-3 and TRBJ2-2, with D possibly being TRBD2 (5 bases). Germline V gene sequence: CDR1 MNHEY, CDR2 SVGEGT. V was shortened by 5 bases and J by 13 bases, with 14 bases between the two germline ends. CDR3 length equals 12 residues. The CDR3: CASSTTGSGLFF. CDR3 DNA: TGTGCCAGCAGTACTACTGGCAGCGGGCTGTTTTTT.

This clonotype was counted between two and nine times. The chain uses TRBV6-5 and TRBJ2-1; possibly TRBD2 for D (5 bases). Germline V gene lookup returns CDR1 MNHEY and CDR2 SVGAGI. The ends were cut back, 6 bases at V and 6 bases at J, with 9 bases in the middle. The CDR3 length is 12 residues. CDR3 nucleotide sequence: TGTGCCAGCAGACGGACTGGCAATGAGCAGTTCTTC. Translating gives CASRRTGNEQFF.

This clonotype was counted ten times or more. V and J are TRBV5-1 and TRBJ2-7; TRBD1 is a possible D gene (5 bases). The CDR3 runs 14 residues. Per the germline V gene, CDR1 is SGHRS and CDR2 is YFSETQ. Trimming shortened V by 2 bases and J by 0 bases, and 9 bases separated the two germline ends. The chain's CDR3 is CASSLRQSSYEQYF. The CDR3 bases are TGCGCCAGCAGCTTAAGACAGTCCTCCTACGAGCAGTACTTC.

At least ten counts were recorded for this clonotype. The chain employs TRBV20-1 and TRBJ1-4; 8 positions agree with TRBD1. Germline assignment: CDR1 DFQATT and CDR2 SNEGSKA (reference sequence). CDR3 length equals 13 residues. With V trimmed by 2 bases and J by 6 bases, 2 bases remained unmatched. The CDR3 sequence is CSARQGAYEKLFF. In DNA form, the CDR3 reads TGCAGTGCTAGACAGGGGGCTTATGAAAAACTGTTTTTT.

At least ten counts were recorded for this clonotype. The rearrangement joins TRBV14 to TRBJ2-1, with 8 bases lining up with TRBD2. The trim removed 1 base at V and 1 base at J, leaving 6 bases unmatched. Germline assignment: CDR1 SGHDN and CDR2 FVKESK. The CDR3 length is 17 residues. The CDR3 region is CASSQVDGRGSYNEQFF. CDR3 nucleotide sequence: TGTGCCAGCAGCCAAGTAGACGGGAGGGGTTCCTACAATGAGCAGTTCTTC. Looking up the rest from reference TRBV14 and TRBJ2-1 gives the full variable domain: EAGVTQFPSHSVIEKGQTVTLRCDPISGHDNLYWYRRVMGKEIKFLLHFVKESKQDESGMPNNRFLAERTGGTYSTLKVQPAELEDSGVYFCASSQVDGRGSYNEQFFGPGTRLTVL.

This clonotype was detected many times. J is TRBJ2-7 and V is TRBV3-1, with TRBD2 matching over 14 bases. Trimming at V came to 2 bases and at J to 0 bases, leaving 9 bases not matched to a gene. Germline V CDR1 and CDR2: LGHDT, YNNKEL (reference sequence). CDR3 size: 19 residues. CDR3 DNA sequence: TGTGCCAGCAGCCAAACAGGGACTAGCGGGAGTCGCCCCTCCTACGAGCAGTACTTC. It encodes CASSQTGTSGSRPSYEQYF.

V is TRBV6-4 and J is TRBJ2-1; 9 bases line up with TRBD2. This CDR3 is 16 amino acids long. V dropped 4 bases and J dropped 1; count of bases not matched to a gene: 5. Germline CDR1 MRHNA, CDR2 SNTAGT. Here the CDR3 DNA reads TGTGCCAGCAGTGGAACTAGCGGGCTGTCCTACAATGAGCAGTTCTTC. Its protein product is CASSGTSGLSYNEQFF.

This clonotype was counted at least ten times. V gene TRBV6-5 combines with J gene TRBJ2-2, with D possibly being TRBD1 (5 bases). From germline, CDR1 is MNHEY and CDR2 SVGAGI. V was trimmed by 2 bases and J by 0 bases, leaving 13 bases between them. The CDR3 is 17 amino acids. CDR3 bases: TGTGCCAGCAGTTACGGTACAGGACGATCGAACACCGGGGAGCTGTTTTTT. Translating it yields CASSYGTGRSNTGELFF.

This clonotype was observed many times. The chain uses TRBV2 and TRBJ2-1, with 14 bases that match TRBD2. This CDR3 region has 15 residues. The ends lost 7 bases at V and 9 bases at J; junction bases unmatched: 8. Germline lookup yields CDR1 SNHLY and CDR2 FYNNEI. The CDR3 sequence: CASTGTSGRNGEQFF. DNA of the CDR3: TGTGCCAGCACAGGGACTAGCGGGAGAAACGGTGAGCAGTTCTTC.

This clonotype occurred many times. The chain carries TRBV12-3 or TRBV12-4 and TRBJ2-5; D might be TRBD2 (6 bases). The CDR3 consists of 14 residues. V shed 3 bases and J shed 7 bases, with 15 bases lying between them. The CDR3 bases are TGTGCCAGCAGTTTGACGGGGGTGAAAGCGACCCAGTACTTC. Encoded protein: CASSLTGVKATQYF.

This clonotype was counted only a few times. V gene TRBV5-1 combines with J gene TRBJ2-2, with 8 bases fitting TRBD2. This CDR3 is built from 17 residues. Per germline, CDR1 SGHRS and CDR2 YFSETQ. With 6 bases clipped from V and 5 bases from J, the junction kept 15 bases outside the gene matches. CDR3 nucleotides: TGCGCCAGCAAGGGAGTAGCCACCCTAGCGGGTACCGGGGAGCTGTTTTTT. Its translation: CASKGVATLAGTGELFF.

This clonotype was counted many times. V is TRBV7-2 and J is TRBJ1-2; possible D gene TRBD1, 6 bases. Germline assignment: CDR1 SGHTA and CDR2 FQGNSA. Trimming shortened V by 5 bases and J by 7 bases, and 17 bases separated the two germline ends. This CDR3 has 14 amino acids. In nucleotides, the CDR3 is TGTGCCAGCAGCCCAGGAGTGGGGGCTGGTGGCTACACCTTC. It yields the protein CASSPGVGAGGYTF.

The V call is TRBV4-2, the J call TRBJ2-1; 16 bases are a match to TRBD2. Germline V CDR1 and CDR2: LGHNA, YNFKEQ. This CDR3 region has 17 residues. Trimming at V came to 4 bases and at J to 7 bases, leaving 7 bases not matched to a gene. The CDR3 protein is CASSLGTSGRERNEQFF. Here the CDR3 DNA reads TGTGCCAGCAGCCTAGGGACTAGCGGGAGGGAGAGGAATGAGCAGTTCTTC.

This clonotype was seen repeatedly, ten times or more. The chain links TRBV7-6 to TRBJ2-7; unclear D gene. Per the germline V gene, CDR1 is SGHVS and CDR2 is FNYEAQ. V was trimmed by 1 base and J by 0 bases, leaving 10 bases between them. CDR3 size: 15 residues. The CDR3 nucleotides are TGTGCCAGCAGCTTAGAGGACGGATTCTCCTACGAGCAGTACTTC. Translated, it gives CASSLEDGFSYEQYF.

This clonotype came up many times. The rearrangement links TRBV12-3 or TRBV12-4 to TRBJ1-2; 9 bases are shared with TRBD1. V shed 5 bases and J 7 bases; nucleotides not matched to a gene: 14. The CDR3 spans 16 residues. The CDR3 is CASSTRQGVSLGGYTF. For the CDR3, the DNA is TGTGCCAGCAGTACCCGACAGGGGGTTAGTTTGGGTGGCTACACCTTC.

This clonotype was counted at least ten times. V usage is TRBV12-3 or TRBV12-4 and J usage is TRBJ2-5, with 7 positions matching TRBD1. The CDR3 is made up of 14 amino acids. Unmatched junction bases numbered 6, after V lost 6 bases and J lost 2 bases. The CDR3 DNA reads as TGTGCCAGCAGCCACGGACAGGTACAAGAGACCCAGTACTTC. Residues: CASSHGQVQETQYF.